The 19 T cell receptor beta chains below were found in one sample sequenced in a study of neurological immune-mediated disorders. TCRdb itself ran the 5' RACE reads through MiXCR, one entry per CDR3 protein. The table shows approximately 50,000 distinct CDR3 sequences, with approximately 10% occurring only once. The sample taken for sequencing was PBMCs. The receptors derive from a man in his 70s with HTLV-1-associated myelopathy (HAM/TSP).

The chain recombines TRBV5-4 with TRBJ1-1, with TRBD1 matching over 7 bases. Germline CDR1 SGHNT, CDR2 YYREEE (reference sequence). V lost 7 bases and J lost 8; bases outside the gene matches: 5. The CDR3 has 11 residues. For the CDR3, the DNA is TGTGCCAGCTTCCGACAGGGAGAAGCTTTCTTT. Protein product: CASFRQGEAFF.

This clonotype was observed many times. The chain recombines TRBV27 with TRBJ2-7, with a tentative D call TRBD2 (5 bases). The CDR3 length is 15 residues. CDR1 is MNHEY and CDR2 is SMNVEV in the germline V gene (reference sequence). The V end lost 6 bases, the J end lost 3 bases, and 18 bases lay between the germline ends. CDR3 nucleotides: TGTGCCAGCAGCCCCTCCCCAGTGAGGGACTACGAGCAGTACTTC. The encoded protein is CASSPSPVRDYEQYF.

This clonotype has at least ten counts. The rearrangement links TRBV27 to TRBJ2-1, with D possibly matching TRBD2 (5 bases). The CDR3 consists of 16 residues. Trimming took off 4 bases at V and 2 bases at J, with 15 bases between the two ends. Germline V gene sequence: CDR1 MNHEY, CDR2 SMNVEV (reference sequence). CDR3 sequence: CASSWVSGGPYNEQFF. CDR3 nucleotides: TGTGCCAGCAGTTGGGTGTCGGGCGGGCCCTACAATGAGCAGTTCTTC.

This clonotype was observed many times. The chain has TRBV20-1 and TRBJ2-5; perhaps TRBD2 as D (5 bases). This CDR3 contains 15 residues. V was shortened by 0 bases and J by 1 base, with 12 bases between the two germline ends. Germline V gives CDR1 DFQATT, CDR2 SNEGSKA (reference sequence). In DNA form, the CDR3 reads TGCAGTGCTAGAGATGGCGGACTCCCCCAAGAGACCCAGTACTTC. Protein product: CSARDGGLPQETQYF.

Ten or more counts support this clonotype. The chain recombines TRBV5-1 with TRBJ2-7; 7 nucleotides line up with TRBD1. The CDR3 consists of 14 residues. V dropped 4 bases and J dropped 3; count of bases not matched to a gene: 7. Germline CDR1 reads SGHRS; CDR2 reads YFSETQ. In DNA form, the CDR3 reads TGCGCCAGCAGCGGGGGCCAGGGGGTCTACGAGCAGTACTTC. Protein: CASSGGQGVYEQYF.

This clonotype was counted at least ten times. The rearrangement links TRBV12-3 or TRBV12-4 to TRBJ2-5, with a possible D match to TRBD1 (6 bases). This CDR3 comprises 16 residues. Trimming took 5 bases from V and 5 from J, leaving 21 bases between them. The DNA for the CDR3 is TGTGCCAGCAGTCTCTCAGGGGCAGGTCGTGCGGAGACCCAGTACTTC. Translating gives CASSLSGAGRAETQYF.

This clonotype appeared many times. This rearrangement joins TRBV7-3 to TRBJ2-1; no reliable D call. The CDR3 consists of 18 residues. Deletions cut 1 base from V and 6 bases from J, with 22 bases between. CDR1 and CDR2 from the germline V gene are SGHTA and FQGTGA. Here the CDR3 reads CASSLSIRSPLSLNEQFF. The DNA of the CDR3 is TGTGCCAGCAGCTTAAGTATACGGAGTCCCCTTTCCCTCAATGAGCAGTTCTTC.

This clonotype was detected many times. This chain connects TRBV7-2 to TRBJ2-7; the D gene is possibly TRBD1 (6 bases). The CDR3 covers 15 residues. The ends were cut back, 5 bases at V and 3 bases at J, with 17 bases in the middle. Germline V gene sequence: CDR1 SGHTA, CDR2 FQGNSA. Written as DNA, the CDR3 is TGTGCCAGCAGCCCTACAGGGTTACTTCACTACGAGCAGTACTTC. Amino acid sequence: CASSPTGLLHYEQYF.

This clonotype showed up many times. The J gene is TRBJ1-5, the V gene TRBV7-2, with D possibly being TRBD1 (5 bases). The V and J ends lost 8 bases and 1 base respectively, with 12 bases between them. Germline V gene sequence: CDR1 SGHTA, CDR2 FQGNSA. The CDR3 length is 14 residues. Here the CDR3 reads CASAAGASNQPQHF. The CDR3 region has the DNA TGTGCCAGCGCAGCTGGGGCGAGCAATCAGCCCCAGCATTTT.

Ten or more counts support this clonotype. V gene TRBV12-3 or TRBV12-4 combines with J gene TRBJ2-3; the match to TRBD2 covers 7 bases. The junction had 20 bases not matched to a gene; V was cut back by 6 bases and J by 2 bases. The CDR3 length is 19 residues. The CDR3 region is CASSFTTPPGGGPTDTQYF. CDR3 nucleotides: TGTGCCAGCAGCTTTACGACGCCCCCGGGGGGAGGCCCCACAGATACGCAGTATTTT.

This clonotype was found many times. This CDR3 is CSARPGGLETQYF. The CDR3 DNA reads as TGCAGTGCTAGACCAGGGGGATTGGAGACCCAGTACTTC. The J gene is TRBJ2-5, the V gene TRBV20-1; TRBD1 matches 7 bases. The trim removed 2 bases at V and 5 bases at J, leaving 5 bases unmatched. The germline gives CDR1 DFQATT, CDR2 SNEGSKA (reference sequence). The CDR3 has 13 residues.

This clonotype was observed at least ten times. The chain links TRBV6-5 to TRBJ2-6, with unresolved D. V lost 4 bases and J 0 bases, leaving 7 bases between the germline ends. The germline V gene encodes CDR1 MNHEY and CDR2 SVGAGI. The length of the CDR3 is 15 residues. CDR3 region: CASSSLYSGANVLTF. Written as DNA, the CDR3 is TGTGCCAGCAGTTCCCTGTACTCTGGGGCCAACGTCCTGACTTTC.

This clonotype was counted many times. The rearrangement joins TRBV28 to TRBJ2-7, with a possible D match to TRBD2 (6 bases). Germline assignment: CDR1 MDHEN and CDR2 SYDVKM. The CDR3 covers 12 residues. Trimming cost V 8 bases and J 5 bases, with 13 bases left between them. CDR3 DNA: TGTGCCAGCGGGGGGAGGATGAACGAGCAGTACTTC. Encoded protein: CASGGRMNEQYF.

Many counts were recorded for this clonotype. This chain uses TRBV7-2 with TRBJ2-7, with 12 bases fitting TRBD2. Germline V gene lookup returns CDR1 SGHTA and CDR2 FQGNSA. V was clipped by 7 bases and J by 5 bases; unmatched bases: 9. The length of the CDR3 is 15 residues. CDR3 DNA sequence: TGTGCCAGCACCAAACTAGCGGGAGGAGGTAACGAGCAGTACTTC. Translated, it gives CASTKLAGGGNEQYF.

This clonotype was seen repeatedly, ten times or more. The CDR3 DNA reads as TGCGCCAGCCAGCCAAGGCTGAATAGCAATCAGCCCCAGCATTTT. Amino acids: CASQPRLNSNQPQHF. The chain employs TRBV4-1 and TRBJ1-5; no reliable D call. The germline V gene has CDR1 MGHRA and CDR2 YSYEKL. The CDR3 runs 15 residues. V lost 8 bases, J lost 0 bases, and 14 bases lay in between.

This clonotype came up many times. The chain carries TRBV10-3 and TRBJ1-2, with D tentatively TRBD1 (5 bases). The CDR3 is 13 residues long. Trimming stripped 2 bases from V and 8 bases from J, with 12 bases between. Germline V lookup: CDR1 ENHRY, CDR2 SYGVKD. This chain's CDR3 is CAISEQMGVGYTF. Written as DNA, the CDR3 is TGTGCCATCAGTGAGCAGATGGGGGTCGGCTACACCTTC.

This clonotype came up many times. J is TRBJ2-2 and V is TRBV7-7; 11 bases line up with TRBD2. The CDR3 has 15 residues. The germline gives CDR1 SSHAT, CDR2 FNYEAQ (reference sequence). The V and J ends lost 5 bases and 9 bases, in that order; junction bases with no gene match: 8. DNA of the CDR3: TGTGCCAGCAGCCCGAGACTAGCGGGGCCCCGGGAGCTGTTTTTT. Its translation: CASSPRLAGPRELFF.

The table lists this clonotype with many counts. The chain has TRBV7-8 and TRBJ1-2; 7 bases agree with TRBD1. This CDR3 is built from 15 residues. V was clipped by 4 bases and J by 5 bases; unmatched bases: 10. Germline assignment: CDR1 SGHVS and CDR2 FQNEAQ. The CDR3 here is CASSSRQGRGYGYTF. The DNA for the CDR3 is TGTGCCAGCAGCTCCAGACAGGGCCGGGGGTATGGCTACACCTTC.

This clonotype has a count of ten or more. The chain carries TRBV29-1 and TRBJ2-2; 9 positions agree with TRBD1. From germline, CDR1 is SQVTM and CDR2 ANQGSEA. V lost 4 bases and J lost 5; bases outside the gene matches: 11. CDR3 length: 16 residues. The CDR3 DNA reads TGCAGCGTTGGGGCCGGGACAGGGCTCTGGACCGGGGAGCTGTTTTTT. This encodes CSVGAGTGLWTGELFF.